The T cell receptor beta chain under discussion was sequenced for a study of blood T cell repertoires in COVID-19. Original methodology: It was from reference gene primer amplification that nucleated cell counts were estimated. Some clones are missing from TCRdb's copy, which holds only in-frame ones; the method was immunoSEQ multiplex PCR. V and J calls and clone size come straight from that table; D and trimming were deduced from the DNA. The top ten clones hold about 6% of a sample with some 260,000 clones, 87% of them seen once. The origin of this receptor is a woman aged 30 to 39 with acute COVID-19. The sequencing input was PBMCs or T cells enriched from blood (not recorded which).

The CDR3 region has the DNA TGCGCCAGCAGCCGCGACAGGACCTCCTCTGGAAACACCATATATTTT. Encoded protein: CASSRDRTSSGNTIYF. This rearrangement joins TRBV4-3 to TRBJ1-3; possible D gene TRBD1, 6 bases. Germline CDR1 LGHNA, CDR2 YSLEER. The V end was cut by 4 bases, the J end by 0 bases, with 13 bases between. CDR3 length: 16 residues.